These 6 T cell receptor beta chains share one sample of origin, sequenced in a study of early T cells in non-severe SARS-CoV-2 infection. TCRdb analysed the 5' RACE reads with MiXCR anew, one entry per CDR3 protein. Among roughly 50,000 distinct CDR3 sequences listed, 6.5% to 9% were seen once. Source material: whole blood. Receptors were obtained from an adult who was a healthcare worker with PCR-confirmed SARS-CoV-2 infection or an uninfected control (not recorded which).

This clonotype was seen repeatedly, ten times or more. This sequence joins TRBV4-3 and TRBJ2-7; D uncertain. V was cut by 4 bases and J by 0 bases, with 10 bases left in between. This CDR3 is built from 14 residues. CDR1 and CDR2 from the germline V gene are LGHNA and YSLEER. The CDR3 nucleotides are TGCGCCAGCAGCCCTTCTCCCAGCTCCTACGAGCAGTACTTC. Translation gives CASSPSPSSYEQYF.

In its sample, this clonotype was seen many times. This chain connects TRBV13 to TRBJ2-7, with 10 bases identical to TRBD1. The CDR3 sequence is 14 residues long. Germline V lookup: CDR1 PRHDT, CDR2 FYEKMQ (reference sequence). V trimming: 0 bases; J trimming: 6 bases; junction bases outside the gene matches: 2. The CDR3 loop reads CASSLGDRGSEQYF. The CDR3 nucleotides read TGTGCCAGCAGCTTAGGGGACAGGGGGAGCGAGCAGTACTTC. The variable domain in full, completed from reference TRBV13 and TRBJ2-7, reads AAGVIQSPRHLIKEKRETATLKCYPIPRHDTVYWYQQGPGQDPQFLISFYEKMQSDKGSIPDRFSAQQFSDYHSELNMSSLELGDSALYFCASSLGDRGSEQYFGPGTRLTVT.

This clonotype was counted at least ten times. The gene calls are TRBV4-2 and TRBJ2-7; TRBD2 agrees at 10 bases. The CDR3 is 16 amino acids. The V segment lost 0 bases and the J segment 2 bases; nucleotides outside the gene matches: 4. Per the germline V gene, CDR1 is LGHNA and CDR2 is YNFKEQ. The DNA for the CDR3 is TGTGCCAGCAGCCAAGATTCAGGACTAGCGGCCTACGAGCAGTACTTC. This encodes CASSQDSGLAAYEQYF.

The chain recombines TRBV5-1 with TRBJ2-1, with 8 bases aligning to TRBD1. Germline trimming cut 0 bases from V and 1 base from J; bases unmatched to any gene: 0. The length of the CDR3 is 15 residues. CDR1 is SGHRS, CDR2 YFSETQ, per germline. This CDR3 is CASSLGTGSYNEQFF. DNA for the CDR3: TGCGCCAGCAGCTTGGGGACAGGGTCCTACAATGAGCAGTTCTTC.

This clonotype was seen more than once but under ten times. J is TRBJ1-2 and V is TRBV7-9; unclear D gene. The CDR3 sequence is 13 residues long. CDR1 is SEHNR and CDR2 is FQNEAQ in the germline V gene (reference sequence). Trimming stripped 7 bases from V and 2 bases from J, with 11 bases between. In nucleotides, the CDR3 is TGTGCCAGCACTCTAGGAGTGAACTATGGCTACACCTTC. It encodes CASTLGVNYGYTF. Looking up the rest from reference TRBV7-9 and TRBJ1-2 gives the full variable domain: DTGVSQNPRHKITKRGQNVTFRCDPISEHNRLYWYRQTLGQGPEFLTYFQNEAQLEKSRLLSDRFSAERPKGSFSTLEIQRTEQGDSAMYLCASTLGVNYGYTFGSGTRLTVV.

This clonotype has just a few counts. The CDR3 loop is CASTVYTGELFF. DNA for the CDR3: TGTGCCAGCACCGTATACACCGGGGAGCTGTTTTTT. The chain joins TRBV7-2 to TRBJ2-2; no clear D. Deletions cut 7 bases from V and 3 bases from J, with 6 bases between. The CDR3 is made up of 12 amino acids. CDR1 is SGHTA, CDR2 FQGNSA, per germline.